The 12 T cell receptor beta chains below all came from one sample that was sequenced in a study of glioma-infiltrating T cells. Amplification of TCR alpha and beta CDR3 regions from RNA used iRepertoire nested multiplex PCR. TCRdb itself ran the multiplex PCR reads through MiXCR, one entry per CDR3 protein. The repertoire consists of about 140,000 distinct CDR3 sequences, with 35% to 50% occurring once and the leading ten covering around 20%. Source material: glioma tissue, nonneoplastic brain tissue, or PBMCs (not recorded which). The receptors were gathered from a human donor with low-grade glioma or glioblastoma, undergoing nonglioma brain surgery, or in good health (not recorded which).

Many counts were recorded for this clonotype. One end of the junction fails to match germline, which may point to a read error. This chain joins TRBV6-1 and TRBJ2-5, with 7 bases aligning to TRBD1. CDR3 length equals 11 residues. Germline V gene lookup returns CDR1 MNHNS and CDR2 SASEGT. The CDR3 here is CASRTGTVTYF. The CDR3, as DNA: TGTGCCAGCAGAACCGGGACAGTGACTTATTTC.

The V and J genes are TRBV11-2 and TRBJ1-1; the D is unclear. CDR1 is SGHAT, CDR2 FQNNGV, per germline. Trimming removed 5 bases from V and 11 bases from J, with 18 bases in between. This CDR3 contains 13 residues. The DNA of the CDR3 is TGTGCCAGCAGCGAGGAGGCCCCGAGTGCGGCTTTCTTT. It yields the protein CASSEEAPSAAFF.

A few counts support this clonotype. The chain uses TRBV20-1 and TRBJ2-7; weak D call: TRBD1 (5 bases). The length of the CDR3 is 12 residues. Germline CDR1 DFQATT, CDR2 SNEGSKA (reference sequence). Trimming pared 3 bases from V and 6 bases from J, leaving 12 bases between. The CDR3 nucleotides are TGCAGTGCTAGTGACAGAACCATCGAGCAGTACTTC. Amino acids: CSASDRTIEQYF.

The chain uses TRBV29-1 and TRBJ1-3; possibly TRBD1 for D (5 bases). Germline V gives CDR1 SQVTM, CDR2 ANQGSEA. Deletions cut 7 bases from V and 1 base from J, with 11 bases between. This CDR3 is built from 13 residues. Here the CDR3 DNA reads TGCAGCGCCCTCAGGGAGTCTGGAAACACCATATATTTT. Translation gives CSALRESGNTIYF.

In regard to this clonotype: Being one base from a much bigger clone, this may be a read error. The chain joins TRBV15 to TRBJ2-5; possibly TRBD1 or TRBD2 for D (5 bases each). CDR3 length: 18 amino acids. Germline assignment: CDR1 LNHNV and CDR2 YYDKDF (reference sequence). CDR3: CATSREGPGPNGLETKYF. The CDR3 DNA follows: TGTGCCACCAGCAGAGAAGGCCCGGGACCAAACGGGTTAGAGACCAAGTACTTC.

This clonotype has only a few counts. The genes are TRBV6-6 and TRBJ2-7; TRBD1 aligns across 7 bases. V shed 2 bases, J shed 5 bases, and the junction held 9 bases outside the gene matches. The CDR3 is 15 residues long. Germline V gene sequence: CDR1 MNHNY, CDR2 SVGAGI (reference sequence). This CDR3 reads CASSYAINRGDEQYF. The CDR3 region has the DNA TGTGCCAGCAGTTACGCCATAAACAGGGGCGACGAGCAGTACTTC.

Here the CDR3 DNA reads TGTGCCAGTCAAGGGGAATACGAGCAGTACTTC. It specifies CASQGEYEQYF. V gene TRBV7-2 combines with J gene TRBJ2-7; D might be TRBD1 (5 bases). V gave up 9 bases and J gave up 4 bases, with 10 bases separating them. CDR1 is SGHTA and CDR2 is FQGNSA in the germline V gene. The CDR3 spans 11 residues.

This clonotype was counted a few times. The rearrangement uses TRBV20-1 and TRBJ1-5, with 7 bases fitting TRBD1. The germline CDR1 and CDR2 sequences are DFQATT and SNEGSKA (reference sequence). The CDR3 runs to 13 residues. Trimming cost V 6 bases and J 5 bases; bases outside gene matches: 7. The CDR3 DNA reads as TGCAGTGCCCTGGACAGGCACGATCAGCCCCAGCATTTT. Translated, it gives CSALDRHDQPQHF.

The chain recombines TRBV27 with TRBJ2-7, with D unresolved. From germline, CDR1 is MNHEY and CDR2 SMNVEV (reference sequence). The CDR3 is 13 amino acids. The V gene lost 2 bases and the J gene lost 1 base, with 6 bases spanning the gap. The CDR3 DNA is TGTGCCAGCAGTTTAGGGCAGTCCTACGAGCAGTACTTC. The encoded protein is CASSLGQSYEQYF.

The chain couples TRBV18 to TRBJ1-1, with D perhaps matching TRBD1 (5 bases). V was cut by 2 bases and J by 1 base, with 8 bases left in between. CDR1 and CDR2 (germline): KGHSH, LQKENI. The CDR3 is 14 amino acids. CDR3 protein: CASSPNQGNTEAFF. CDR3 nucleotide sequence: TGTGCCAGCTCACCAAATCAGGGGAACACTGAAGCTTTCTTT. Filled out from reference TRBV18 and TRBJ1-1, the complete variable domain reads NAGVMQNPRHLVRRRGQEARLRCSPMKGHSHVYWYRQLPEEGLKFMVYLQKENIIDESGMPKERFSAEFPKEGPSILRIQQVVRGDSAAYFCASSPNQGNTEAFFGQGTRLTVV.

The gene calls are TRBV19 and TRBJ2-1; tentatively, D is TRBD2 (6 bases). Trimming shortened V by 8 bases and J by 5 bases, and 13 bases separated the two germline ends. CDR3 size: 13 residues. CDR1 is LNHDA, CDR2 SQIVND, per germline (reference sequence). In DNA, the CDR3 is TGTGCCAGTGCGTTCGGCGGGAACAATGAGCAGTTCTTC. Its protein is CASAFGGNNEQFF.

The chain joins TRBV15 to TRBJ1-2; TRBD1 might be the D (6 bases). V was pared by 0 bases and J by 8 bases, with 16 bases between. Germline-derived CDR1 and CDR2 are LNHNV and YYDKDF (reference sequence). The CDR3 has 15 amino acids. CDR3 bases: TGTGCCACCAGCAGAGATAAGACAGGCCTTCTCGGCTACACCTTC. It specifies CATSRDKTGLLGYTF. The variable domain in full, with the rest retrieved from reference TRBV15 and TRBJ1-2, is DAMVIQNPRYQVTQFGKPVTLSCSQTLNHNVMYWYQQKSSQAPKLLFHYYDKDFNNEADTPDNFQSRRPNTSFCFLDIRSPGLGDTAMYLCATSRDKTGLLGYTFGSGTRLTVV.